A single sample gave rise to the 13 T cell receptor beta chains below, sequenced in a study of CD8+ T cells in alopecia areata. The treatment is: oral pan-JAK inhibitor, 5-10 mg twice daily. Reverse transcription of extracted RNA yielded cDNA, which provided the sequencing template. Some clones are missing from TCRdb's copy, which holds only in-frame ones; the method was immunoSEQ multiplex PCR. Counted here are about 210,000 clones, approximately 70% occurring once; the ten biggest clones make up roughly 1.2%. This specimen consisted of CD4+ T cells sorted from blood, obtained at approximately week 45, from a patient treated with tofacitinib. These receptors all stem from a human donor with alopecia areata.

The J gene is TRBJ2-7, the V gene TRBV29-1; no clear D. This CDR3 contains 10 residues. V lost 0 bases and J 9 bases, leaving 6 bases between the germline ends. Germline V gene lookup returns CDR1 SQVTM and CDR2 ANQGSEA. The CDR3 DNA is TGCAGCGTTGAAGATCGGTGGCAGTACTTC. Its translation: CSVEDRWQYF.

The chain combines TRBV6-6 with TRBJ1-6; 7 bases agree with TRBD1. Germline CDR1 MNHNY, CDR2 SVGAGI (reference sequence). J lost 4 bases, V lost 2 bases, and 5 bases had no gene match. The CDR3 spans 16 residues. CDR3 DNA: TGTGCCAGCAGTTACGACAGGGCGACATATAATTCACCCCTCCACTTT. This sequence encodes CASSYDRATYNSPLHF.

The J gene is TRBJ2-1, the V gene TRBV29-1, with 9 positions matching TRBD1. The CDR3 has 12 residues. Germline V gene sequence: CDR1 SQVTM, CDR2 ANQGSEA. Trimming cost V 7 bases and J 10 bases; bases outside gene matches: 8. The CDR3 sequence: CSAGTGSREQFF. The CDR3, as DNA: TGCAGCGCGGGGACAGGGTCGAGGGAGCAGTTCTTC.

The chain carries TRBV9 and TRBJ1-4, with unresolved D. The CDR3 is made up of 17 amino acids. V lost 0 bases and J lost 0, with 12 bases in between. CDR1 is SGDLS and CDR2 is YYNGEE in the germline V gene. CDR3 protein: CASSVGMGTATNEKLFF. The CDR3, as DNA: TGTGCCAGCAGCGTAGGGATGGGAACTGCAACTAATGAAAAACTGTTTTTT. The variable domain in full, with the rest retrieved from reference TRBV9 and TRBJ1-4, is DSGVTQTPKHLITATGQRVTLRCSPRSGDLSVYWYQQSLDQGLQFLIQYYNGEERAKGNILERFSAQQFPDLHSELNLSSLELGDSALYFCASSVGMGTATNEKLFFGSGTQLSVL.

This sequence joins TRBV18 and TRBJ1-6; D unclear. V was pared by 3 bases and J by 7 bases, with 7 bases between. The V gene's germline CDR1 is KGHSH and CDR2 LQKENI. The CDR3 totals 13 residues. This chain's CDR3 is CASSPALNSPLHF. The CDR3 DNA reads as TGTGCCAGCTCACCCGCCCTCAATTCACCCCTCCACTTT.

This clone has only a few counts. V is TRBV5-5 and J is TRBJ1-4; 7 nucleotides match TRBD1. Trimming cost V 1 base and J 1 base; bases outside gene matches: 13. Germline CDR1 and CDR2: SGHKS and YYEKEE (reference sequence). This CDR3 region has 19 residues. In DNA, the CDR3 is TGTGCCAGCAGCTTGTCTGCCGTGACAGGGACGAAAACTAATGAAAAACTGTTTTTT. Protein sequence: CASSLSAVTGTKTNEKLFF.

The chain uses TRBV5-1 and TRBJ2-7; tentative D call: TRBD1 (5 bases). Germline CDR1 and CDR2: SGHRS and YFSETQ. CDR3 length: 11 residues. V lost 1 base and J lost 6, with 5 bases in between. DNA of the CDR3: TGCGCCAGCAGCTTGAGGGGCGAGCAGTACTTC. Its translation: CASSLRGEQYF.

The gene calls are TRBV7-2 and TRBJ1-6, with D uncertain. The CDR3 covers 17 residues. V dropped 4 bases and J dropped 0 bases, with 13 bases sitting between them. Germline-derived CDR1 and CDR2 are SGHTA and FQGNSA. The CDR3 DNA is TGTGCCAGCAGCTCTTCGACATCTAGCTCCTATAATTCACCCCTCCACTTT. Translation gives CASSSSTSSSYNSPLHF.

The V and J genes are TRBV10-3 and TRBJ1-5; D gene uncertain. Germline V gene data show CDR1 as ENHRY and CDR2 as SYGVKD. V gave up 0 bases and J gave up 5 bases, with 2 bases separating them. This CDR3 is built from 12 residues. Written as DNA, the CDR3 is TGTGCCATCAGTGAGTCCTATCAGCCCCAGCATTTT. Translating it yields CAISESYQPQHF.

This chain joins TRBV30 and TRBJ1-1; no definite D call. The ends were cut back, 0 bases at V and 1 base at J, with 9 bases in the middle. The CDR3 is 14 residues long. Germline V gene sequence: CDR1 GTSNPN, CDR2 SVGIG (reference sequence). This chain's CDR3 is CAWSVSNANTEAFF. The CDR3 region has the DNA TGTGCCTGGAGTGTATCTAATGCGAACACTGAAGCTTTCTTT.

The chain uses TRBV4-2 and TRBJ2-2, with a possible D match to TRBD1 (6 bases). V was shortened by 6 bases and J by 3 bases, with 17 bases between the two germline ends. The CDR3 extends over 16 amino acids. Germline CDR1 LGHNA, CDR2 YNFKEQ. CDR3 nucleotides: TGTGCCAGCAGTCGAATGACAGGTCTCGACACCGGGGAGCTGTTTTTT. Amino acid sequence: CASSRMTGLDTGELFF.

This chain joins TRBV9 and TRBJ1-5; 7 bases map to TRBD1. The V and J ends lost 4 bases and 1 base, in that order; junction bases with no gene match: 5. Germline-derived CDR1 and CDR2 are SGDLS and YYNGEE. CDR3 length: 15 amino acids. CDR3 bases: TGTGCCAGCAGCTCGACAGGGTGGAGCAATCAGCCCCAGCATTTT. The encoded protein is CASSSTGWSNQPQHF.

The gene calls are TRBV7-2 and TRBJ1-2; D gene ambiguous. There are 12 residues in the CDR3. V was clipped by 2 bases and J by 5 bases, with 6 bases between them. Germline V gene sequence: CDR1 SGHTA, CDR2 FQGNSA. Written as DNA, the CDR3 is TGTGCCAGCAGCTTACGGGAATATGGCTACACCTTC. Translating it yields CASSLREYGYTF. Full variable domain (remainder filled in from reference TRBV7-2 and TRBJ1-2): GAGVSQSPSNKVTEKGKDVELRCDPISGHTALYWYRQSLGQGLEFLIYFQGNSAPDKSGLPSDRFSAERTGGSVSTLTIQRTQQEDSAVYLCASSLREYGYTFGSGTRLTVV.